This TCR beta chain was sequenced for a study of blood T cell repertoires in COVID-19. As for the study in general: Acute and convalescent COVID-19 samples came from the United States, Italy and Spain. PBMCs, B-cell-depleted T cells, or T cells were the source of the cDNA or gDNA that made up the material.

Per the study methods: Reference gene primers were amplified, and this amplification served to estimate nucleated cell counts. Using immunoSEQ multiplex PCR, the repertoire was profiled, and TCRdb retains in-frame clones only, with some absent. Clone size and V and J calls were adopted from that table, with D and trimming inferred from the DNA. Of about 190,000 clones detected, roughly 82% appear once; the ten largest clones hold approximately 8%. This CDR3 spans 12 amino acids. Germline V gene sequence: CDR1 SGHRS, CDR2 YFSETQ. The V gene lost 4 bases and the J gene lost 7 bases, with 8 bases spanning the gap. The Seattle patients, enrolled during active infection, were followed longitudinally.

The chain recombines TRBV5-1 with TRBJ1-4; the D is unclear. The clonotype comes from a woman aged 55-70 years with COVID-19, enrolled during active disease. Sequenced material: peripheral blood. CDR3 in amino acids: CASSPGGEKLFF. In DNA, the CDR3 is TGCGCCAGCAGCCCAGGAGGTGAAAAACTGTTTTTT. The full variable domain, rest sourced from reference TRBV5-1 and TRBJ1-4, is KAGVTQTPRYLIKTRGQQVTLSCSPISGHRSVSWYQQTPGQGLQFLFEYFSETQRNKGNFPGRFSGRQFSNSRSEMNVSTLELGDSALYLCASSPGGEKLFFGSGTQLSVL.